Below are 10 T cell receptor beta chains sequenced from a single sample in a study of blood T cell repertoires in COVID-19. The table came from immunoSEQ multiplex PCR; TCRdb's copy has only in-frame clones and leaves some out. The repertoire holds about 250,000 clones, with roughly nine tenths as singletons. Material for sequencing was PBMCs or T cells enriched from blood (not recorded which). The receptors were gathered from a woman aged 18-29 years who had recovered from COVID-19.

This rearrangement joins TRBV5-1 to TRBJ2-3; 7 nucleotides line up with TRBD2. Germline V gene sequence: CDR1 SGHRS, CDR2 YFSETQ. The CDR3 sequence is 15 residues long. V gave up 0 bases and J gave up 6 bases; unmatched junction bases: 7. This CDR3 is CASSLEWGGYDTQYF. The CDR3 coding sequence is TGCGCCAGCAGCTTGGAATGGGGGGGATATGATACGCAGTATTTT.

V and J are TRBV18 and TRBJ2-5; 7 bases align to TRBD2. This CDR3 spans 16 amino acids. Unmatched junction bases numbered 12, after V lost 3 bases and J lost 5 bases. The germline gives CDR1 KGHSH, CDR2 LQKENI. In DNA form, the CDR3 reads TGTGCCAGCTCACCCGGACTCGCGGGAGCAGGGGAGACCCAGTACTTC. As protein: CASSPGLAGAGETQYF. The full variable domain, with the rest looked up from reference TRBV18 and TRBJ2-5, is NAGVMQNPRHLVRRRGQEARLRCSPMKGHSHVYWYRQLPEEGLKFMVYLQKENIIDESGMPKERFSAEFPKEGPSILRIQQVVRGDSAAYFCASSPGLAGAGETQYFGPGTRLLVL.

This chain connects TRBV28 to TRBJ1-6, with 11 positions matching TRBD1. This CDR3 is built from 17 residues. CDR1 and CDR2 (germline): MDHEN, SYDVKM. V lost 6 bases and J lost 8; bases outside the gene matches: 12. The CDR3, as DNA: TGTGCCAGCAGAACCGGGACAGGGGGTGTTTTTTATTCACCCCTCCACTTT. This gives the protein CASRTGTGGVFYSPLHF.

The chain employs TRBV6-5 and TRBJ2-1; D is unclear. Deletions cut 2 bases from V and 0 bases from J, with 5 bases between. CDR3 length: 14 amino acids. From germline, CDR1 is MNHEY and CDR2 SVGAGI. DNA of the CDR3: TGTGCCAGCAGTTACGGCGGCTCCTACAATGAGCAGTTCTTC. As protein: CASSYGGSYNEQFF.

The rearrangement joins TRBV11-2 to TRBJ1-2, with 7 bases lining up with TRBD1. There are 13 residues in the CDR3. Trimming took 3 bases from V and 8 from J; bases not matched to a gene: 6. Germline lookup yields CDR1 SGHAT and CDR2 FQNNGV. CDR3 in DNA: TGTGCCAGCAGCTTTGAGGGGGCAGGAGGCTACACCTTC. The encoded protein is CASSFEGAGGYTF. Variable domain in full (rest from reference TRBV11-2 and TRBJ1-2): EAGVAQSPRYKIIEKRQSVAFWCNPISGHATLYWYQQILGQGPKLLIQFQNNGVVDDSQLPKDRFSAERLKGVDSTLKIQPAKLEDSAVYLCASSFEGAGGYTFGSGTRLTVV.

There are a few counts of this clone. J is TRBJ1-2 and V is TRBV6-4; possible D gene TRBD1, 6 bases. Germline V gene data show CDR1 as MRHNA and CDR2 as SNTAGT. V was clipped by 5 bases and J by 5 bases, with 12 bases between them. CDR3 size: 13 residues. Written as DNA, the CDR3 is TGTGCCAGCAGTCCGGACGGACAGTATGGCTACACCTTC. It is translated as CASSPDGQYGYTF.

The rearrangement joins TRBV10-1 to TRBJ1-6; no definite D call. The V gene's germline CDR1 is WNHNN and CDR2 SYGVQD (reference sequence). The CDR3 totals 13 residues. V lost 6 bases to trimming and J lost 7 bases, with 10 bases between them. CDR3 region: CASSPKANSPLHF. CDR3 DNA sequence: TGCGCCAGCAGCCCGAAAGCGAATTCACCCCTCCACTTT.

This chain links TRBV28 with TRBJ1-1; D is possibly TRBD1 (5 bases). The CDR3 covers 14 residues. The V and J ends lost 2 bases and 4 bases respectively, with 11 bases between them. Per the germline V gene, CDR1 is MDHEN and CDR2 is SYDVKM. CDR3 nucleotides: TGTGCCAGCAGTTTAAGGGGATACGGCACTGAAGCTTTCTTT. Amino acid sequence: CASSLRGYGTEAFF. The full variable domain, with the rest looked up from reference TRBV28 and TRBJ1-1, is DVKVTQSSRYLVKRTGEKVFLECVQDMDHENMFWYRQDPGLGLRLIYFSYDVKMKEKGDIPEGYSVSREKKERFSLILESASTNQTSMYLCASSLRGYGTEAFFGQGTRLTVV.

In DNA, the CDR3 is TGTGCCAGTAGTTCTCAGGGATTCACAGATACGCAGTATTTT. Translating it yields CASSSQGFTDTQYF. The chain employs TRBV19 and TRBJ2-3; D is perhaps TRBD1 (5 bases). The CDR3 spans 14 residues. Trimming stripped 5 bases from V and 2 bases from J, with 11 bases between. Germline V gene sequence: CDR1 LNHDA, CDR2 SQIVND (reference sequence).

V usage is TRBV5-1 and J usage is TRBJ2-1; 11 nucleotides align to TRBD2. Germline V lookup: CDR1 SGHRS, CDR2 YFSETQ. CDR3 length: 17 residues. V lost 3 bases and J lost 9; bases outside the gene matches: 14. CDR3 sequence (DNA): TGCGCCAGCAGCTCGAATAGCGGGGGGGCCAGGGTTTTTGAGCAGTTCTTC. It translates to CASSSNSGGARVFEQFF.